These 21 T cell receptor beta chains were all obtained from the same sample, sequenced in a study of tumor-infiltrating lymphocytes in primary liver carcinoma. Germline DNA was extracted alongside blood RNA, which was obtained from unsorted whole blood. TCR beta cDNA came from 400 to 500 ng total RNA, primed with a constant-region primer. Three rounds of nested multiplex PCR with slightly modified ARM-PCR produced TCR beta libraries. TRBV1-TRBV30 forward primers and a C-beta reverse primer were used in the first two PCR rounds, which each ran for around 10 cycles. TCRdb reprocessed the multiplex PCR reads with MiXCR, giving one entry per CDR3 protein. This table holds 310,000 or so distinct CDR3 sequences, 50% to 60% found once. The sequencing input was peripheral blood. The source is a woman aged 30 to 39 with primary liver carcinoma and hepatitis B virus infection.

This clonotype was counted a single time. This may arise from a read error, as a much more abundant clone is one base away. CDR3 sequence reads: CASSYSWGYDQYF. The CDR3 nucleotides read TGTGCCAGCAGTTACTCGTGGGGCTACGATCAGTACTTC. J is TRBJ2-7 and V is TRBV6-5, with TRBD1 as a possible D gene (5 bases). The CDR3 is 13 residues long. The germline gives CDR1 MNHEY, CDR2 SVGAGI.

The V call is TRBV14, the J call TRBJ1-1; D gene uncertain. Germline V gives CDR1 SGHDN, CDR2 FVKESK. The CDR3 extends over 13 amino acids. Trimming cost V 5 bases and J 4 bases, with 11 bases left between them. CDR3 sequence reads: CASSLGPGTEAFF. The CDR3 region has the DNA TGTGCCAGCAGCTTAGGACCGGGCACTGAAGCTTTCTTT.

As concerns this clonotype: A read error is likely, as this CDR3 ends without the conserved phenylalanine or tryptophan. Because the CDR3's place on the DNA is in doubt, the DNA is left out and the CDR3 is given as listed by TCRdb. The rearrangement links TRBV6-2 or TRBV6-3 to TRBJ2-7; the table's D call, TRBD2, has no DNA check behind it. The CDR3 is 15 residues long, counting both termini. CDR1 and CDR2 from the germline V gene are MNHEY and SVGEGT. CDR3 protein: CASTSQGLAAHEQYL.

The sample holds many counts of this clonotype. The chain joins TRBV5-5 to TRBJ1-6; D unresolved. Trimming shortened V by 0 bases and J by 6 bases, and 4 bases separated the two germline ends. CDR3 length equals 13 residues. Germline CDR1 and CDR2: SGHKS and YYEKEE (reference sequence). CDR3 loop: CASSLARNSPLHF. The CDR3 bases are TGTGCCAGCAGCTTGGCCCGTAATTCACCCCTCCACTTT.

The rearrangement joins TRBV5-1 to TRBJ2-2; weak D call: TRBD1 (5 bases). The CDR3 consists of 15 residues. Trimming took off 5 bases at V and 0 bases at J, with 11 bases between the two ends. The germline gives CDR1 SGHRS, CDR2 YFSETQ. The CDR3: CASSTGPANTGELFF. The CDR3 nucleotides read TGCGCCAGCAGTACAGGACCTGCGAACACCGGGGAGCTGTTTTTT.

With respect to this clonotype: A much more abundant neighbour one base away suggests this may be a read error. The CDR3 end shows no conserved phenylalanine or tryptophan, and so a read error is likely. V is TRBV4-1 and J is TRBJ1-2; no firm D call. The V and J ends lost 3 bases and 2 bases respectively, with 13 bases between them. CDR1 is MGHRA and CDR2 is YSYEKL in the germline V gene. This CDR3 region has 15 residues. The CDR3 reads CASSQLPPFNYGYTS. The CDR3 region has the DNA TGCGCCAGCAGCCAGCTTCCTCCGTTCAACTATGGCTACACCTCC.

The chain recombines TRBV11-2 with TRBJ2-7; 9 bases are shared with TRBD2. The germline CDR1 and CDR2 sequences are SGHAT and FQNNGV. The CDR3 runs to 15 residues. V shed 4 bases and J 8 bases; nucleotides not matched to a gene: 12. The CDR3 sequence is CASSSSASGKDKQYF. CDR3 in DNA: TGTGCCAGCAGCTCGTCTGCTAGCGGGAAAGACAAGCAGTACTTC.

V and J are TRBV29-1 and TRBJ2-1; 9 bases agree with TRBD2. The trim removed 3 bases at V and 6 bases at J, leaving 6 bases unmatched. Germline lookup yields CDR1 SQVTM and CDR2 ANQGSEA. This CDR3 spans 14 amino acids. Here the CDR3 DNA reads TGCAGCGTTGATGCGGGAGGGCCGTCCAATGAGCAGTTCTTC. This gives the protein CSVDAGGPSNEQFF.

Of note for this clonotype: This may be a read error: a much more frequent sequence differs by one nucleotide. The J gene is TRBJ2-5, the V gene TRBV12-1. TRBV12-1 is termed a pseudogene. The CDR3 covers 17 residues. Written as DNA, the CDR3 is TGTGACAGCAGCTTTTGGGGAAAAAAGCCGGTATGGGAGACCCAGTACTTC. This codes for CDSSFWGKKPVWETQYF.

The rearrangement uses TRBV12-3 or TRBV12-4 and TRBJ2-1; the match to TRBD2 covers 9 bases. V lost 6 bases to trimming and J lost 8 bases; unmatched junction nucleotides: 11. There are 15 residues in the CDR3. In DNA, the CDR3 is TGTGCCAGCAGATCGCCTCTAGCGGGATCCTATGAGCAGTTCTTC. Translating it yields CASRSPLAGSYEQFF.

This rearrangement joins TRBV19 to TRBJ1-1; no firm D call. CDR1 is LNHDA, CDR2 SQIVND, per germline (reference sequence). This CDR3 is 15 amino acids long. V was pared by 6 bases and J by 4 bases, with 18 bases between. Here the CDR3 reads CASRPKAGRGTEAFF. The CDR3 nucleotides are TGTGCCAGTAGGCCCAAGGCCGGTCGGGGCACTGAAGCTTTCTTT.

The chain couples TRBV10-3 to TRBJ2-7; no clear D gene. The CDR3 runs to 14 residues. Germline CDR1 ENHRY, CDR2 SYGVKD. V lost 2 bases and J lost 2, with 10 bases in between. CDR3 bases: TGTGCCATCAGTGAGAGTTTGGCAGCCTACGAGCAGTACTTC. Its protein product is CAISESLAAYEQYF.

Note on this clonotype: Relative to the germline gene, one junction end is altered; a read error may explain this. The chain employs TRBV11-2 and TRBJ2-7; D is ambiguous. CDR3 length equals 14 residues. Germline V gives CDR1 SGHAT, CDR2 FQNNGV. CDR3 in DNA: TGTGCCAACAGCTCCTGGTCCGCTCCCCACAAGCAGTACTTC. It encodes CANSSWSAPHKQYF.

The rearrangement uses TRBV11-2 and TRBJ2-2; 7 bases align to TRBD1. The length of the CDR3 is 15 residues. CDR1 and CDR2 from the germline V gene are SGHAT and FQNNGV. Germline trimming cut 6 bases from V and 6 bases from J; bases unmatched to any gene: 10. CDR3 protein: CASRVRGQNAGELFF. The CDR3 DNA reads as TGTGCCAGCAGGGTTAGGGGACAGAATGCCGGGGAGCTGTTTTTT.

In the case of this clonotype: This could be a read error, since a much larger clone is one nucleotide away. CDR3 nucleotides: TGCAGCATTGAATTGTCTTCAGGAGTCAGGGGCTCTCGGGAGCAGTACTTC. This sequence encodes CSIELSSGVRGSREQYF. This sequence joins TRBV29-1 and TRBJ2-7; D is perhaps TRBD1 (6 bases). The CDR3 has 17 residues. Per the germline V gene, CDR1 is SQVTM and CDR2 is ANQGSEA.

Of note for this clonotype: This clone may be a read error of a much larger clone one base away. The genes are TRBV6-1 and TRBJ1-3, with a possible D match to TRBD1 (5 bases). The length of the CDR3 is 14 residues. Germline V lookup: CDR1 MNHNS, CDR2 SASEGT. CDR3 in DNA: TGTACCAGCATCAGGGCAGCCTCTGGAAACACCATATATTTT. As protein: CTSIRAASGNTIYF.

CDR3 in amino acids: CASRPPYNEQFF. In DNA, the CDR3 is TGTGCCAGCAGACCCCCCTACAATGAGCAGTTCTTC. The rearrangement links TRBV7-9 to TRBJ2-1; D is unclear. Germline V gene lookup returns CDR1 SEHNR and CDR2 FQNEAQ (reference sequence). This CDR3 region has 12 residues. Trimming shortened V by 6 bases and J by 2 bases, and 5 bases separated the two germline ends.

Details on this clonotype: A single base separates this from a much larger clone, so it may be a read error. This chain connects TRBV12-3 or TRBV12-4 to TRBJ1-1, with no clear D. V was cut by 7 bases and J by 8 bases, with 20 bases left in between. The CDR3 is 14 amino acids. CDR3 coding DNA: TGTGCCAGCACCTTCAGGTGGATCCCGGGGGAAGCTTTCTTT. This codes for CASTFRWIPGEAFF.

Many counts were recorded for this clonotype. This chain links TRBV4-3 with TRBJ2-7; 10 nucleotides line up with TRBD2. V gave up 0 bases and J gave up 4 bases; unmatched junction bases: 6. CDR3 length: 16 amino acids. Per germline, CDR1 LGHNA and CDR2 YSLEER. Here the CDR3 reads CASSQEIASGSYEQYF. CDR3 nucleotide sequence: TGCGCCAGCAGCCAAGAGATAGCTAGCGGGAGTTACGAGCAGTACTTC.

About this clonotype: One base away lies a much larger clone, so this may be a sequencing read error. The J gene is TRBJ2-5, the V gene TRBV6-1; 7 nucleotides agree with TRBD2. V shed 8 bases, J shed 9 bases, and the junction held 9 bases outside the gene matches. CDR1 and CDR2 from the germline V gene are MNHNS and SASEGT. The CDR3 is 12 amino acids. CDR3 nucleotide sequence: TGTGCCAGCGACTCTCGGGAGGAGGCCCAGTACTTC. Amino acid sequence: CASDSREEAQYF.

Of note for this clonotype: A much larger clone lies a single base off, so this may be a read error. This sequence joins TRBV11-2 and TRBJ2-7; 7 bases fit TRBD2. Germline assignment: CDR1 SGHAT and CDR2 FQNNGV. The V gene end was trimmed by 3 bases and the J gene end by 5 bases; junction bases not matched to a gene: 10. The CDR3 contains 15 residues. CDR3 region: CASSLGRGRANEQYF. The CDR3 DNA reads TGTGCCAGCAGCTTGGGGAGGGGCAGGGCCAACGAGCAGTACTTC.